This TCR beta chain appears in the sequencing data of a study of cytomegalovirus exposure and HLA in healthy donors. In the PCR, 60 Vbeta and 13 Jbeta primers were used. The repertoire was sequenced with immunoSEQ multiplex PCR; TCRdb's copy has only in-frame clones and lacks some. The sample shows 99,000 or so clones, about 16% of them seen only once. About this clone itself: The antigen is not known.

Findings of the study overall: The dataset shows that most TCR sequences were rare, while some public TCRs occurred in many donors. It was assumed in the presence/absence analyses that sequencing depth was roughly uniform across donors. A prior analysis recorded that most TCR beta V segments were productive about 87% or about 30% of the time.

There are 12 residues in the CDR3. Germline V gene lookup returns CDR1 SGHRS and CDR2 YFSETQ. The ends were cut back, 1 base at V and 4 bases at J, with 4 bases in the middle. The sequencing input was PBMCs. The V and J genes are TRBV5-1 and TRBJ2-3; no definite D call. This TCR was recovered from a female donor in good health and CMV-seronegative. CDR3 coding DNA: TGCGCCAGCAGCTTGATATCAGATACGCAGTATTTT. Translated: CASSLISDTQYF.